This T cell receptor (beta chain) originates from a study of T cell changes during pregnancy in multiple sclerosis (dated by TCRdb to about 2019). With regard to the full study: Changes in the T cell repertoire over the course of pregnancy were examined in this study in women with multiple sclerosis.

V loses 4 bases at its end and J loses 9 bases; junction bases beyond the gene matches: 13. CDR3 length: 15 amino acids, cysteine to phenylalanine. Only the CDR3 portion is preserved as DNA: 45 bases, with reading frame beginning at the first base. The germline V gene specifies SGHDN as CDR1 and FVKESK as CDR2. As regards this clone: The antigen it recognizes is unknown. Nothing much larger sits one base from this clone, and base qualities are not available.

The library was built by means of the immunoSEQ multiplex PCR assay. TCRdb stores this immuneACCESS table with in-frame sequences only. Part of the clones is absent; in the studies checked, under half of the shortfall reflects unresolved V genes, and no reason is known for the rest. The sample has approximately 37,000 clones on record, around 90% of them singletons. The biggest ten clones account for 0.3% to 0.4% of the sample. This TCR was recovered from a female donor in good health, enrolled as a control in a pregnancy study. The rearranged chain carries TRBV14 and TRBJ2-5; the central 8 bases match TRBD2. Sequences were derived from CD4+ T cells from peripheral blood mononuclear cells, sampled in the third trimester of pregnancy. The encoded CDR3 is CASSPERGPSRPQYF. The nucleotides are TGTGCCAGCAGCCCTGAGCGGGGGCCCAGCAGGCCCCAGTACTTC.